This T cell receptor beta chain was sequenced during a study of cytomegalovirus exposure and HLA in healthy donors. There are 15 residues in the CDR3. The ends lost 0 bases at V and 5 bases at J; junction bases unmatched: 6. The germline V gene encodes CDR1 SGHTS and CDR2 YDEGEE. PCR involved 60 Vbeta and 13 Jbeta primers. Produced via immunoSEQ multiplex PCR; TCRdb's table is partial and in-frame only. The table shows roughly 130,000 clones, with about four fifths occurring only once. Sequencing used PBMCs. The TCR was taken from a man younger than 30 in good health and CMV-seronegative. The V and J genes are TRBV5-8 and TRBJ1-1, with 8 bases that match TRBD1. CDR3 nucleotide sequence: TGTGCCAGCAGCTTGGCGCAGGGGGCGATGACTGAAGCTTTCTTT. It encodes CASSLAQGAMTEAFF.